The T cell receptor (beta chain) under discussion was sequenced for a study of T cells in Graves' hyperthyroidism and ophthalmopathy. Trimming removed 3 bases at V and 5 bases at J, with 20 bases between. The CDR3 is 16 amino acids. Germline values: CDR1 SGDLS, CDR2 YYNGEE. Researchers took RNA transcripts and amplified the TCR beta CDR3 regions from them. Researchers ran a first-round RT-PCR on the TCR CDR3 using the HTBI primer set. TCRdb re-called the multiplex PCR reads through MiXCR, storing one row per CDR3 protein. The sample lists hundreds of thousands of distinct CDR3 sequences; about 16% were seen once. The sample holds a few counts of this clonotype.

The TCR comes from a man in his forties or fifties with Graves' hyperthyroidism. V and J are TRBV9 and TRBJ2-5; D assignment may be TRBD1 or TRBD2 (6 bases each). Sequencing was carried out using blood. The CDR3 region has the DNA TGTGCCAGCAGCGAGGAGGGCGGGACAACTAAGGAGACCCAGTACTTC. Protein sequence: CASSEEGGTTKETQYF.